Listed below are T cell receptor beta chains from one sample, sequenced in a study of vaccination effects on CD4 cells after COVID-19. Libraries were prepared by immunoSEQ multiplex PCR; TCRdb keeps only in-frame clonotypes and omits some of them. The sample lists 35,000 to 40,000 clones, approximately 72% occurring once. Antigens of these TCRs are unknown. The sequencing here drew on CD4+ T cells from PBMCs cultured with HCoV-NL63 spike peptides, taken before COVID-19 vaccination. These receptors originate from a human donor who had a prior SARS-CoV-2 infection. Both conserved end residues are part of each CDR3. D genes are given only for firm matches. Size is stated for part of the rows, as once, few or many counts, or as a class when the clone is expanded.

D gene | J gene | V gene | clone size | CDR3 protein | CDR3 DNA
TRBD2 | TRBJ2-1 | TRBV2 | . | CASTFRGGVNSYNEQFF | TGTGCCAGCACCTTCCGCGGGGGGGTAAACTCCTACAATGAGCAGTTCTTC
TRBD1 | TRBJ2-3 | TRBV5-1 | once | CASSLGTGGSADTQYF | TGCGCCAGCAGCTTGGGGACAGGGGGCTCGGCAGATACGCAGTATTTT
. | TRBJ2-7 | TRBV11-2 | . | CASSLRGGMSYEQYF | TGTGCCAGCAGCTTACGGGGCGGAATGAGCTACGAGCAGTACTTC
TRBD1 | TRBJ2-1 | TRBV4-2 | . | CASSSRQGVPNHEQFF | TGTGCCAGCAGCTCACGACAGGGGGTCCCCAATCATGAGCAGTTCTTC
. | TRBJ1-2 | TRBV3-1/TRBV3-2 | . | CASSQAQGGYTF | TGTGCCAGCAGCCAAGCCCAGGGAGGCTACACCTTC
TRBD1 | TRBJ1-6 | TRBV19 | . | CASSGTDRALFSPLHF | TGTGCCAGTAGTGGGACGGACAGGGCTCTTTTCTCACCCCTCCACTTT
. | TRBJ2-7 | TRBV6-6 | few | CASSSGLSEQYF | TGTGCCAGCAGTTCCGGACTAAGCGAGCAGTACTTC
. | TRBJ1-1 | TRBV4-1 | . | CASSQEGGQSFTEAFF | TGCGCCAGCAGCCAAGAAGGAGGCCAAAGTTTCACTGAAGCTTTCTTT
. | TRBJ2-5 | TRBV7-9 | . | CASSLDSRGETQYF | TGTGCCAGCAGCTTAGATAGTCGGGGAGAGACCCAGTACTTC
. | TRBJ1-4 | TRBV7-9 | . | CASSLGHEKLFF | TGTGCCAGCAGCTTAGGACATGAAAAACTGTTTTTT
TRBD1 | TRBJ2-3 | TRBV4-1 | . | CASSRRQGWTDTQYF | TGCGCCAGCAGCCGCAGACAGGGTTGGACAGATACGCAGTATTTT
TRBD1 | TRBJ2-5 | TRBV2 | . | CAGGGQVQETQYF | TGTGCCGGTGGTGGACAGGTCCAAGAGACCCAGTACTTC
. | TRBJ1-1 | TRBV29-1 | . | CSVRDQMNTEAFF | TGCAGCGTTCGGGACCAAATGAACACTGAAGCTTTCTTT
. | TRBJ2-1 | TRBV5-1 | . | CASSLVEGTYNEQFF | TGCGCCAGCAGCTTGGTGGAAGGAACCTACAATGAGCAGTTCTTC
TRBD2 | TRBJ2-1 | TRBV7-8 | . | CASSSGGGAGSYNEQFF | TGTGCCAGCTCGTCCGGCGGGGGGGCCGGGTCCTACAATGAGCAGTTCTTC
TRBD1 | TRBJ1-1 | TRBV6-5 | . | CASSYSDRGTEAFF | TGTGCCAGCAGTTACTCAGACAGGGGAACCGAAGCTTTCTTT
TRBD1 | TRBJ1-1 | TRBV12-5 | . | CASGLVQGARAEAFF | TGTGCTAGTGGTTTGGTACAGGGGGCGCGTGCTGAAGCTTTCTTT
TRBD2 | TRBJ2-1 | TRBV5-4 | . | CASSLTTSGDDNEQFF | TGTGCCAGCAGCCTGACGACTAGCGGGGACGACAATGAGCAGTTCTTC
. | TRBJ1-2 | TRBV6-5 | . | CASSPQVLYGYTF | TGTGCCAGCAGTCCACAGGTTCTCTATGGCTACACCTTC
TRBD1 | TRBJ2-2 | TRBV7-3 | . | CASSRTGNTGELFF | TGTGCCAGCAGCCGGACAGGGAACACCGGGGAGCTGTTTTTT
TRBD2 | TRBJ2-1 | TRBV7-6 | few | CASSLGLAAYNEQFF | TGTGCCAGCAGCTTGGGACTAGCGGCCTACAATGAGCAGTTCTTC
. | TRBJ2-4 | TRBV5-8 | . | CASSPDETRLLGIQYF | TGTGCCAGCAGCCCTGATGAGACCCGGTTACTCGGCATTCAGTACTTC